The 3 T cell receptor beta chains below all came from one sample that was sequenced in a study of blood T cell repertoires in COVID-19. Method: immunoSEQ multiplex PCR; TCRdb's copy keeps in-frame clones and lacks some. Among fewer than 300,000 clones listed, 91% were seen once. The sample taken for sequencing was peripheral blood. These TCRs come from a person under 35 with COVID-19, enrolled during active disease.

This clone was detected only once. J is TRBJ2-5 and V is TRBV29-1; 15 bases map to TRBD2. V dropped 7 bases and J dropped 7; count of bases not matched to a gene: 7. The CDR3 runs 14 residues. Germline CDR1 is SQVTM and CDR2 is ANQGSEA. The CDR3 is CSATGLAGGLTQYF. The DNA of the CDR3 is TGCAGCGCCACGGGACTAGCGGGAGGTTTGACCCAGTACTTC.

The CDR3 DNA reads TGTGCCAGCAGTTTCACTGCGGGAGGGGTCTACGAGCAGTACTTC. Protein product: CASSFTAGGVYEQYF. The chain joins TRBV28 to TRBJ2-7, with 9 bases lining up with TRBD2. This CDR3 is 15 amino acids long. Germline V CDR1 and CDR2: MDHEN, SYDVKM. After removal of 3 bases from V and 3 bases from J, the junction contained 6 bases not matched to a gene.

Only a few counts were recorded for this clone. The chain recombines TRBV29-1 with TRBJ2-2; 7 bases map to TRBD2. The CDR3 runs to 13 residues. Looked up from germline, CDR1 is SQVTM and CDR2 is ANQGSEA. Trimming removed 5 bases from V and 4 bases from J; junction bases left unmatched: 4. The CDR3: CSVTSGGTGELFF. CDR3 in DNA: TGCAGCGTTACATCGGGAGGCACCGGGGAGCTGTTTTTT.